One and the same sample provided the 14 T cell receptor beta chains below, sequenced in a study of Ad26.COV2.S vaccination and SARS-CoV-2 variants. TCRdb's table, derived via immunoSEQ multiplex PCR, lists solely in-frame clones and lacks some. The repertoire holds roughly 380,000 clones, with around nine tenths as singletons. Treatment described: about 20 received Ad26.COV2.S at low or high dose, single or two shots; about 5 received placebo; per-sample allocation not given. Samples analyzed were those drawn on day 63 after the first vaccine or placebo injection. The source was peripheral blood, collected in a trial of Ad26.COV2.S vaccine versus placebo. The origin of the receptors is a person between 18 and 65 years old who received the Ad26.COV2.S COVID-19 vaccine or a placebo.

Details on this clone: Different DNA sequences within this sample yield the same CDR3. The chain carries TRBV7-2 and TRBJ2-2; D perhaps matches TRBD2 (6 bases). The ends were cut back, 1 base at V and 0 bases at J, with 9 bases in the middle. CDR1 and CDR2 (germline): SGHTA, FQGNSA. The CDR3 is made up of 16 amino acids. CDR3 amino acids: CASSLVGGANTGELFF. CDR3 nucleotides: TGTGCCAGCAGCTTAGTGGGCGGGGCGAACACCGGGGAGCTGTTTTTT.

The chain recombines TRBV6-4 with TRBJ2-7; TRBD1 aligns across 7 bases. The V gene's germline CDR1 is MRHNA and CDR2 SNTAGT. This CDR3 comprises 15 residues. Trimming cost V 5 bases and J 2 bases; bases outside gene matches: 9. CDR3 amino acids: CASSREKGQTYEQYF. The CDR3 nucleotides are TGTGCCAGCAGTAGAGAAAAGGGACAGACCTACGAGCAGTACTTC.

The gene calls are TRBV30 and TRBJ1-2; D gene unclear. From germline, CDR1 is GTSNPN and CDR2 SVGIG (reference sequence). The CDR3 spans 10 residues. V was clipped by 3 bases and J by 5 bases, with 4 bases between them. The CDR3 loop is CAWRGYGYTF. The CDR3 DNA reads as TGTGCCTGGAGAGGGTATGGCTACACCTTC.

V usage is TRBV7-8 and J usage is TRBJ1-5; TRBD1 might be the D (5 bases). V gave up 6 bases and J gave up 0 bases, with 24 bases separating them. Germline CDR1 reads SGHVS; CDR2 reads FQNEAQ. The CDR3 totals 19 residues. Written as DNA, the CDR3 is TGTGCCAGCAGTCCGACTAGGAGTCGGGGCGCTCTTAGCAATCAGCCCCAGCATTTT. It is translated as CASSPTRSRGALSNQPQHF.

V gene TRBV15 combines with J gene TRBJ1-6, with D possibly being TRBD1 (5 bases). Between the trimmed V and J ends, which lost 3 bases and 12 bases, there was a span of 12 bases. Germline V gives CDR1 LNHNV, CDR2 YYDKDF (reference sequence). There are 13 residues in the CDR3. The CDR3 DNA reads TGTGCCACCAGCAGGGTACAGGAGAAACCCCTCCACTTT. Protein product: CATSRVQEKPLHF.

CDR3 bases: TGTGCCAGCAGCAGCAATCTAGCGGGGGAATCAGGTTGGGAGACCCAGTACTTC. It is translated as CASSSNLAGESGWETQYF. The chain has TRBV5-4 and TRBJ2-5, with 10 bases that match TRBD2. Losses at the gene ends were 4 bases for V and 5 bases for J; bases not matched to a gene: 17. The germline V gene encodes CDR1 SGHNT and CDR2 YYREEE (reference sequence). There are 18 residues in the CDR3.

The chain employs TRBV27 and TRBJ2-7, with D perhaps TRBD1 (6 bases). Trimming stripped 5 bases from V and 4 bases from J, with 12 bases between. The germline V gene has CDR1 MNHEY and CDR2 SMNVEV (reference sequence). The CDR3 spans 13 residues. CDR3 in amino acids: CASSPQGSYEQYF. For the CDR3, the DNA is TGTGCCAGCAGTCCGCAGGGGTCGTACGAGCAGTACTTC.

The count of this clone is one. At the DNA level, this CDR3 is encoded by other sequences in the same sample as well. The CDR3 coding sequence is TGCGCCAGCAGCTCTACAGGGGATACTGAAGCTTTCTTT. Translated: CASSSTGDTEAFF. The chain uses TRBV5-1 and TRBJ1-1; TRBD1 matches at 7 bases. The length of the CDR3 is 13 residues. V lost 3 bases and J lost 5; bases outside the gene matches: 4. CDR1 and CDR2 (germline): SGHRS, YFSETQ. The full variable domain, rest sourced from reference TRBV5-1 and TRBJ1-1, is KAGVTQTPRYLIKTRGQQVTLSCSPISGHRSVSWYQQTPGQGLQFLFEYFSETQRNKGNFPGRFSGRQFSNSRSEMNVSTLELGDSALYLCASSSTGDTEAFFGQGTRLTVV.

This clone was counted between two and nine times. The gene calls are TRBV7-8 and TRBJ1-1; D perhaps matches TRBD1 (6 bases). The CDR3 consists of 13 residues. Deletions cut 3 bases from V and 10 bases from J, with 15 bases between. In germline, CDR1 is SGHVS, CDR2 FQNEAQ. In DNA form, the CDR3 reads TGTGCCAGCAGCTTCCTAAAGGGGGGGGGAGCTTTCTTT. Translating gives CASSFLKGGGAFF.

The chain employs TRBV4-1 and TRBJ1-5; the D is unclear. Trimming took 1 base from V and 2 from J, leaving 9 bases between them. This CDR3 contains 15 residues. Germline CDR1 and CDR2: MGHRA and YSYEKL. The CDR3 loop is CASSQGGQGNQPQHF. The CDR3, as DNA: TGCGCCAGCAGCCAAGGCGGGCAGGGCAATCAGCCCCAGCATTTT.

This chain connects TRBV5-4 to TRBJ2-3; D is perhaps TRBD2 (6 bases). Germline CDR1 and CDR2: SGHNT and YYREEE (reference sequence). Trimming took 3 bases from V and 4 from J, leaving 9 bases between them. The CDR3 has 13 amino acids. CDR3 loop: CASSWASADTQYF. In DNA form, the CDR3 reads TGTGCCAGCAGCTGGGCTAGCGCAGATACGCAGTATTTT. Complete variable domain (other parts from reference TRBV5-4 and TRBJ2-3): ETGVTQSPTHLIKTRGQQVTLRCSSQSGHNTVSWYQQALGQGPQFIFQYYREEENGRGNFPPRFSGLQFPNYSSELNVNALELDDSALYLCASSWASADTQYFGPGTRLTVL.

The CDR3 loop is CSVEDPNGTQYF. In nucleotides, the CDR3 is TGCAGCGTTGAGGACCCAAATGGGACCCAGTACTTC. The chain links TRBV29-1 to TRBJ2-5; D ambiguous. Germline V lookup: CDR1 SQVTM, CDR2 ANQGSEA. The CDR3 has 12 amino acids. Trimming took 3 bases from V and 7 from J, leaving 12 bases between them.

CDR3 sequence: CASSLTSGTEAFF. In nucleotides, the CDR3 is TGCGCCAGCAGCCTTACCTCGGGAACTGAAGCTTTCTTT. The chain couples TRBV4-3 to TRBJ1-1, with D uncertain. The CDR3 spans 13 residues. The germline gives CDR1 LGHNA, CDR2 YSLEER. Trimming stripped 4 bases from V and 5 bases from J, with 11 bases between.

The chain couples TRBV11-2 to TRBJ2-1; no clear D gene. Germline loops: CDR1 SGHAT, CDR2 FQNNGV. The germline V and J ends were trimmed by 6 bases and 10 bases, with 19 bases remaining between them. The CDR3 length is 14 residues. The CDR3 DNA sequence: TGTGCCAGCAGTGGGGAAAGGGCGCTGGTGGAGCAGTTCTTC. Residues: CASSGERALVEQFF.